Ten or more counts support the clone carrying this TCR beta chain. Its antigen is not identified. There were TCR beta CDR3 regions amplified from RNA transcripts. An initial round of RT-PCR targeting the TCR CDR3 relied on the HTBI primer set. TCRdb re-derived calls from the multiplex PCR reads in MiXCR, one entry per CDR3 protein. The data hold fewer than 650,000 distinct CDR3 sequences, with approximately 15% observed a single time. These data come from a study of T cells in Graves' hyperthyroidism and ophthalmopathy. Germline values: CDR1 MNHNS, CDR2 SASEGT. V dropped 5 bases and J dropped 4 bases, with 20 bases sitting between them. This CDR3 has 16 amino acids. Overall study results and limits: Among thyroid clonotypes expanded above 0.001, most also appeared in blood.

Criteria for exclusion of patients were uncontrolled infection, other autoimmune disease, pregnancy or lactation. This sequence was found in a woman aged 25 to 39 with Graves' hyperthyroidism that later progressed to Graves' ophthalmopathy. The genes are TRBV6-1 and TRBJ1-2; unclear D gene. The source material was blood. The CDR3 sequence is CASSSSDWWQVYGYTF. The CDR3 coding sequence is TGTGCCAGCAGTTCGAGTGACTGGTGGCAGGTCTATGGCTACACCTTC.